This passage covers 20 T cell receptor beta chains from one sample sequenced in a study of cytomegalovirus exposure and HLA in healthy donors. The PCR contained 60 Vbeta and 13 Jbeta primers. Generated by immunoSEQ multiplex PCR, the TCRdb table keeps only in-frame clones and is missing some. Of more than 60,000 clones listed, 75% to 80% are singletons. Material for sequencing was PBMCs. These receptors were collected from a man aged 18 to 35 in good health and CMV-seronegative.

The chain uses TRBV13 and TRBJ1-6, with a weak D call TRBD1 (5 bases). The CDR3 is 15 amino acids. Germline assignment: CDR1 PRHDT and CDR2 FYEKMQ (reference sequence). Trimming cost V 2 bases and J 8 bases, with 13 bases left between them. The chain's CDR3 is CASSLFGVGDSPLHF. The CDR3 DNA reads as TGTGCCAGCAGCTTATTCGGTGTAGGGGATTCACCCCTCCACTTT. Based on the CDR3 plus reference TRBV13 and TRBJ1-6, the full variable domain is AAGVIQSPRHLIKEKRETATLKCYPIPRHDTVYWYQQGPGQDPQFLISFYEKMQSDKGSIPDRFSAQQFSDYHSELNMSSLELGDSALYFCASSLFGVGDSPLHFGNGTRLTVT.

Turning to this clone: An end of the junction differs from the germline gene, which may be a read error. Other DNA sequences of this sample code for an identical CDR3. The chain is built from TRBV7-9 and TRBJ1-1; a possible D gene is TRBD1 (6 bases). The CDR3 loop spans 13 amino acids. CDR1 SEHNR and CDR2 FQNEAQ come from the germline V gene (reference sequence). CDR3 DNA sequence: TGTGCCAGTACAGGGTCAATGAACACTGAAGCCTTCTTT. Encoded protein: CASTGSMNTEAFF.

The CDR3 sequence: CSVVQYNEQFF. CDR3 coding DNA: TGCAGCGTTGTGCAGTACAATGAGCAGTTCTTC. The rearrangement links TRBV29-1 to TRBJ2-1, with D unresolved. V shed 4 bases and J shed 4 bases, with 5 bases lying between them. The germline CDR1 and CDR2 sequences are SQVTM and ANQGSEA. The CDR3 totals 11 residues.

This chain connects TRBV5-1 to TRBJ1-1; 11 bases align to TRBD1. Per germline, CDR1 SGHRS and CDR2 YFSETQ. The CDR3 sequence is 16 residues long. The J segment lost 5 bases and the V segment lost 3 bases, leaving 9 bases of the junction unmatched. The CDR3 is CASSWDRGGGRTEAFF. The CDR3 DNA is TGCGCCAGCAGCTGGGACAGGGGGGGTGGGAGGACTGAAGCTTTCTTT.

This chain joins TRBV7-8 and TRBJ1-4; D is uncertain. In germline, CDR1 is SGHVS, CDR2 FQNEAQ. The V gene lost 4 bases and the J gene lost 0 bases, with 12 bases spanning the gap. This CDR3 has 16 amino acids. The CDR3 bases are TGTGCCAGCAGCTCACCTGAGGGAGCAACTAATGAAAAACTGTTTTTT. Encoded protein: CASSSPEGATNEKLFF.

CDR3 in amino acids: CASGPTGGFYGYTF. CDR3 bases: TGTGCCAGCGGGCCTACAGGGGGATTCTATGGCTACACCTTC. This sequence joins TRBV4-2 and TRBJ1-2, with 8 bases identical to TRBD1. Trimming took 8 bases from V and 4 from J; bases not matched to a gene: 9. This CDR3 is built from 14 residues. Germline assignment: CDR1 LGHNA and CDR2 YNFKEQ.

The V call is TRBV30, the J call TRBJ2-1, with TRBD2 identical over 12 bases. CDR3 size: 16 residues. Germline CDR1 is GTSNPN and CDR2 is SVGIG (reference sequence). Unmatched junction bases numbered 8, after V lost 6 bases and J lost 2 bases. Written as DNA, the CDR3 is TGTGCCTGTGGAAAACTAGCGGGGGGTACCTACAATGAGCAGTTCTTC. Amino acid sequence: CACGKLAGGTYNEQFF.

The chain uses TRBV27 and TRBJ1-5; D gene ambiguous. Trimming left V 4 bases short and J 7 bases short, with 11 bases between. The CDR3 is made up of 13 amino acids. Germline CDR1 MNHEY, CDR2 SMNVEV (reference sequence). In DNA, the CDR3 is TGTGCCAGCAGTTACACTCGGGAACAGCCCCAGCATTTT. It encodes CASSYTREQPQHF.

The chain has TRBV7-2 and TRBJ1-6; D uncertain. The CDR3 runs 16 residues. V lost 5 bases to trimming and J lost 5 bases, with 16 bases between them. Germline V gene lookup returns CDR1 SGHTA and CDR2 FQGNSA. Here the CDR3 DNA reads TGTGCCAGCAGCCAACTCCGTCGGGAGAATAATTCACCCCTCCACTTT. It is translated as CASSQLRRENNSPLHF.

This rearrangement joins TRBV7-9 to TRBJ2-3; 11 nucleotides align to TRBD2. V shed 11 bases, J shed 5 bases, and the junction held 24 bases outside the gene matches. The CDR3 spans 19 residues. Germline V CDR1 and CDR2: SEHNR, FQNEAQ (reference sequence). The CDR3 sequence: CALESGLAGGGSREDTQYF. The CDR3 coding sequence is TGTGCCCTCGAAAGTGGGCTAGCGGGGGGTGGGTCCCGGGAAGATACGCAGTATTTT.

The V and J genes are TRBV5-1 and TRBJ1-1, with a tentative D call TRBD1 (5 bases). The CDR3 consists of 15 residues. Trimming removed 5 bases at V and 0 bases at J, with 14 bases between. The germline CDR1 and CDR2 sequences are SGHRS and YFSETQ. DNA of the CDR3: TGCGCCAGCAGTGGCGGGACGTTCATGAACACTGAAGCTTTCTTT. It codes for CASSGGTFMNTEAFF.

This clone came up a few times. The gene calls are TRBV11-2 and TRBJ1-2, with TRBD1 identical over 9 bases. The CDR3 is 17 amino acids. Trimming removed 0 bases from V and 7 bases from J; junction bases left unmatched: 12. Germline loops: CDR1 SGHAT, CDR2 FQNNGV. The CDR3 spells CASSLDELLDRGRGYTF. The CDR3, as DNA: TGTGCCAGCAGCTTAGATGAACTGCTGGACAGGGGACGTGGCTACACCTTC.

The chain links TRBV7-2 to TRBJ2-5; 7 bases line up with TRBD2. The germline CDR1 and CDR2 sequences are SGHTA and FQGNSA. The CDR3 runs 13 residues. J lost 2 bases, V lost 8 bases, and 5 bases had no gene match. The CDR3, as DNA: TGTGCCAGCGGGCCCGGGAGGCAAGAGACCCAGTACTTC. As protein: CASGPGRQETQYF.

This clone appeared a few times. This sequence joins TRBV27 and TRBJ1-2; weak D call: TRBD1 (6 bases). The CDR3 consists of 13 residues. Germline assignment: CDR1 MNHEY and CDR2 SMNVEV (reference sequence). Trimming stripped 5 bases from V and 8 bases from J, with 15 bases between. For the CDR3, the DNA is TGTGCCAGCAGTGCCGGGACATTCCGCGGCTACACCTTC. It codes for CASSAGTFRGYTF.

The rearrangement links TRBV5-1 to TRBJ1-3, with D uncertain. The V and J ends lost 0 bases and 3 bases respectively, with 7 bases between them. The CDR3 consists of 14 residues. Germline CDR1 reads SGHRS; CDR2 reads YFSETQ. The CDR3 reads CASSLDGGGNTIYF. In nucleotides, the CDR3 is TGCGCCAGCAGCTTGGACGGAGGTGGAAACACCATATATTTT.

The CDR3 protein is CASSVLQGLSGNTIYF. Written as DNA, the CDR3 is TGTGCCAGCAGCGTATTACAGGGCCTCTCTGGAAACACCATATATTTT. The chain has TRBV9 and TRBJ1-3; a possible D gene is TRBD1 (6 bases). CDR1 is SGDLS, CDR2 YYNGEE, per germline. Trimming stripped 1 base from V and 0 bases from J, with 11 bases between. The CDR3 is 16 residues long.

The chain recombines TRBV5-5 with TRBJ2-7; a weak D match, TRBD2 (7 bases). V was trimmed by 0 bases and J by 9 bases, leaving 19 bases between them. The CDR3 totals 15 residues. CDR1 is SGHKS and CDR2 is YYEKEE in the germline V gene (reference sequence). The CDR3 DNA reads TGTGCCAGCAGCTTGGAGGGACCAAGGGGGGGAGCGCAGTACGTC. The encoded protein is CASSLEGPRGGAQYV.

The V and J genes are TRBV9 and TRBJ2-3; D unresolved. CDR3 length: 17 residues. V dropped 2 bases and J dropped 0 bases, with 16 bases sitting between them. CDR1 is SGDLS and CDR2 is YYNGEE in the germline V gene. The CDR3 DNA reads TGTGCCAGCAGCGTGTTTCCCGGTTCCTCTAGCACAGATACGCAGTATTTT. Encoded protein: CASSVFPGSSSTDTQYF.

This clone was counted a few times. This chain connects TRBV18 to TRBJ2-1; 10 bases are a match to TRBD2. This CDR3 spans 15 amino acids. The V segment lost 0 bases and the J segment 4 bases; nucleotides outside the gene matches: 0. The germline CDR1 and CDR2 sequences are KGHSH and LQKENI. The chain's CDR3 is CASSPPSGGYNEQFF. The CDR3 bases are TGTGCCAGCTCACCACCTAGCGGGGGGTACAATGAGCAGTTCTTC. The full variable domain, its missing parts supplied by reference TRBV18 and TRBJ2-1, is NAGVMQNPRHLVRRRGQEARLRCSPMKGHSHVYWYRQLPEEGLKFMVYLQKENIIDESGMPKERFSAEFPKEGPSILRIQQVVRGDSAAYFCASSPPSGGYNEQFFGPGTRLTVL.

The J gene is TRBJ2-1, the V gene TRBV19; TRBD2 matches at 11 bases. The ends lost 6 bases at V and 6 bases at J; junction bases unmatched: 7. The germline V gene encodes CDR1 LNHDA and CDR2 SQIVND (reference sequence). There are 15 residues in the CDR3. CDR3 residues: CASRSGTSGSNEQFF. CDR3 DNA sequence: TGTGCCAGTAGGAGCGGGACTAGCGGTTCCAATGAGCAGTTCTTC.